The 26 T cell receptor beta chains below were found in one sample sequenced in a study of blood T cell repertoires in COVID-19. Here immunoSEQ multiplex PCR was the method, and the copy in TCRdb shows in-frame clones only, minus some. This sample carries over 80,000 clones, around nine tenths of them seen once, and the ten largest clones take about a tenth. The sequenced sample was peripheral blood. The receptor set was obtained from a man in his fifties or sixties with acute or convalescent COVID-19.

The V call is TRBV3-1 (or the pseudogene TRBV3-2), the J call TRBJ2-4; maybe TRBD1 (5 bases). Trimming left V 1 base short and J 0 bases short, with 13 bases between. The V gene's germline CDR1 is LGHDT and CDR2 YNNKEL (reference sequence). The CDR3 consists of 17 residues. The CDR3 reads CASSQGSGLIAKNIQYF. DNA of the CDR3: TGTGCCAGCAGCCAAGGCTCAGGGCTAATAGCCAAAAACATTCAGTACTTC.

The J gene is TRBJ1-1, the V gene TRBV25-1; possible D gene TRBD1, 6 bases. The CDR3 length is 16 residues. The V and J ends lost 3 bases and 2 bases respectively, with 16 bases between them. CDR1 is MGHDK and CDR2 is SYGVNS in the germline V gene. CDR3 nucleotide sequence: TGTGCCAGCAGTGAGGGTAGCACAGGGATAAACACTGAAGCTTTCTTT. Protein: CASSEGSTGINTEAFF.

The V gene is TRBV18, the J gene TRBJ2-2, with D perhaps matching TRBD1 (6 bases). The germline gives CDR1 KGHSH, CDR2 LQKENI. V was cut by 2 bases and J by 1 base, with 8 bases left in between. The CDR3 is made up of 15 amino acids. DNA for the CDR3: TGTGCCAGCTCACCAGGGACACAGAACACCGGGGAGCTGTTTTTT. Residues: CASSPGTQNTGELFF.

This sequence joins TRBV28 and TRBJ2-3; D is ambiguous. The V end lost 7 bases, the J end lost 0 bases, and 5 bases lay between the germline ends. Germline-derived CDR1 and CDR2 are MDHEN and SYDVKM. This CDR3 is 12 amino acids long. The chain's CDR3 is CASTTSTDTQYF. CDR3 nucleotide sequence: TGTGCCAGCACGACTAGCACAGATACGCAGTATTTT.

The chain couples TRBV5-1 to TRBJ1-1; TRBD1 matches 9 bases. This CDR3 is built from 17 residues. Germline values: CDR1 SGHRS, CDR2 YFSETQ. Germline trimming cut 3 bases from V and 2 bases from J; bases unmatched to any gene: 11. CDR3 DNA: TGCGCCAGCAGCTGGGGTGGGGACAGGGTGACTAACACTGAAGCTTTCTTT. Translated, it gives CASSWGGDRVTNTEAFF.

The J gene is TRBJ1-5, the V gene TRBV24-1; D might be TRBD1 (6 bases). Germline values: CDR1 KGHDR, CDR2 SFDVKD. The CDR3 extends over 12 amino acids. V was cut by 4 bases and J by 10 bases, with 10 bases left in between. The CDR3 region has the DNA TGTGCCACCAGTGACGCAGGGGTCCCCCAGCATTTT. Translation: CATSDAGVPQHF.

This chain connects TRBV6-5 to TRBJ1-1; D is undetermined. V was cut by 0 bases and J by 3 bases, with 8 bases left in between. This CDR3 has 14 amino acids. Germline V gene sequence: CDR1 MNHEY, CDR2 SVGAGI. CDR3 protein: CASSYSPGDTEAFF. CDR3 sequence (DNA): TGTGCCAGCAGTTACTCACCCGGGGACACTGAAGCTTTCTTT.

This chain uses TRBV11-3 with TRBJ2-7; a possible D gene is TRBD1 (5 bases). The CDR3 consists of 14 residues. Per the germline V gene, CDR1 is SGHNT and CDR2 is YENEEA. Trimming removed 2 bases at V and 0 bases at J, with 8 bases between. The CDR3 spells CASSLYRSSYEQYF. CDR3 nucleotides: TGTGCCAGCAGCTTATACAGGAGCTCCTACGAGCAGTACTTC.

This chain links TRBV19 with TRBJ2-5, with TRBD2 identical over 10 bases. The CDR3 covers 15 residues. V was pared by 3 bases and J by 3 bases, with 4 bases of the junction left unmatched. In germline, CDR1 is LNHDA, CDR2 SQIVND (reference sequence). CDR3 residues: CASSMRTSGKETQYF. The CDR3 coding sequence is TGTGCCAGTAGTATGCGGACTAGCGGCAAAGAGACCCAGTACTTC.

The V and J genes are TRBV6-5 and TRBJ2-7; 8 positions match TRBD2. Germline CDR1 is MNHEY and CDR2 is SVGAGI. The CDR3 is 15 amino acids. The J segment lost 7 bases and the V segment lost 7 bases, leaving 15 bases of the junction unmatched. CDR3 DNA sequence: TGTGCCAGCACCCCCGGGGGTAGCGGGGTTTGGGAGCAGTACTTC. Its translation: CASTPGGSGVWEQYF.

This clone appeared a single time. The rearrangement uses TRBV7-9 and TRBJ2-2; maybe TRBD2 (6 bases). This CDR3 contains 15 residues. Deletions cut 4 bases from V and 5 bases from J, with 14 bases between. Germline assignment: CDR1 SEHNR and CDR2 FQNEAQ (reference sequence). CDR3 DNA: TGTGCCAGCAGCTCGAGGACTGGGAGGACCGGGGAGCTGTTTTTT. This sequence encodes CASSSRTGRTGELFF.

The chain is built from TRBV25-1 and TRBJ1-2, with D tentatively TRBD1 (5 bases). The CDR3 loop spans 13 amino acids. Germline CDR1 MGHDK, CDR2 SYGVNS. The V end was cut by 3 bases, the J end by 2 bases, with 7 bases between. Here the CDR3 reads CASSETANYGYTF. In DNA form, the CDR3 reads TGTGCCAGCAGTGAGACAGCAAACTATGGCTACACCTTC.

The rearrangement links TRBV4-1 to TRBJ1-2; 7 positions match TRBD1. The germline V gene encodes CDR1 MGHRA and CDR2 YSYEKL. Germline trimming cut 2 bases from V and 8 bases from J; bases unmatched to any gene: 8. The CDR3 length is 14 residues. CDR3 amino acids: CASSQTLQGRGYTF. DNA for the CDR3: TGCGCCAGCAGCCAAACGTTACAGGGGAGAGGCTACACCTTC.

The chain couples TRBV29-1 to TRBJ1-1; TRBD1 agrees at 9 bases. J was trimmed by 2 bases and V by 7 bases; bases with no gene match: 14. CDR3 length: 16 residues. The germline gives CDR1 SQVTM, CDR2 ANQGSEA. CDR3 DNA sequence: TGCAGCGGTGGGCGGCTCCCGGGACAGGGAAACACTGAAGCTTTCTTT. Encoded protein: CSGGRLPGQGNTEAFF.

Only a few counts were recorded for this clone. The gene calls are TRBV2 and TRBJ2-1; no firm D call. Per germline, CDR1 SNHLY and CDR2 FYNNEI. The germline V and J ends were trimmed by 2 bases and 6 bases, with 8 bases remaining between them. This CDR3 is 13 amino acids long. CDR3 region: CASSETASNEQFF. The CDR3 DNA sequence: TGTGCCAGCAGTGAAACCGCTAGCAATGAGCAGTTCTTC. Drawing the rest from reference TRBV2 and TRBJ2-1, the complete variable domain is EPEVTQTPSHQVTQMGQEVILRCVPISNHLYFYWYRQILGQKVEFLVSFYNNEISEKSEIFDDQFSVERPDGSNFTLKIRSTKLEDSAMYFCASSETASNEQFFGPGTRLTVL.

The chain recombines TRBV30 with TRBJ2-7; 9 bases line up with TRBD2. Germline trimming cut 4 bases from V and 7 bases from J; bases unmatched to any gene: 20. This CDR3 spans 17 amino acids. Germline V lookup: CDR1 GTSNPN, CDR2 SVGIG (reference sequence). CDR3 amino acids: CAWTPPRGPSGIGEQYF. In DNA form, the CDR3 reads TGTGCCTGGACCCCCCCCCGCGGACCTAGCGGGATAGGGGAGCAGTACTTC.

V usage is TRBV6-6 and J usage is TRBJ1-3, with 10 bases fitting TRBD1. J gave up 4 bases and V 5 bases, and 8 bases lay outside the gene matches. Germline CDR1 reads MNHNY; CDR2 reads SVGAGI (reference sequence). The CDR3 totals 16 residues. Here the CDR3 DNA reads TGTGCCAGCAGTCCCCAAGACAGGGGGCGAGGAAACACCATATATTTT. It yields the protein CASSPQDRGRGNTIYF.

This chain connects TRBV7-3 to TRBJ2-3, with a possible D match to TRBD2 (5 bases). Germline CDR1 reads SGHTA; CDR2 reads FQGTGA. The CDR3 is 13 residues long. V was shortened by 5 bases and J by 0 bases, with 6 bases between the two germline ends. The chain's CDR3 is CASSLASTDTQYF. DNA for the CDR3: TGTGCCAGCAGCCTAGCTAGCACAGATACGCAGTATTTT.

The genes are TRBV11-2 and TRBJ2-1; D might be TRBD2 (5 bases). The CDR3 spans 15 residues. Germline CDR1 and CDR2: SGHAT and FQNNGV. V lost 6 bases to trimming and J lost 4 bases, with 16 bases between them. The CDR3 DNA sequence: TGTGCCAGCAGTAAGGACTGGGCTGGTTACAATGAGCAGTTCTTC. Protein product: CASSKDWAGYNEQFF.

This clone has a single count. This sequence joins TRBV4-1 and TRBJ2-6; the D is unclear. V was clipped by 1 base and J by 2 bases, with 15 bases between them. From germline, CDR1 is MGHRA and CDR2 YSYEKL. This CDR3 spans 18 amino acids. The CDR3 region is CASSQVVQALTGANVLTF. The DNA of the CDR3 is TGCGCCAGCAGCCAAGTGGTCCAGGCCCTGACTGGGGCCAACGTCCTGACTTTC.

The rearrangement links TRBV5-1 to TRBJ2-3, with 8 nucleotides matching TRBD1. This CDR3 has 16 amino acids. V trimming: 4 bases; J trimming: 2 bases; junction bases outside the gene matches: 9. Germline V gene sequence: CDR1 SGHRS, CDR2 YFSETQ. CDR3 DNA: TGCGCCAGCAGCGCGGGGACAGGTTCTTTCACAGATACGCAGTATTTT. Protein product: CASSAGTGSFTDTQYF.

The V call is TRBV3-1 (or the pseudogene TRBV3-2), the J call TRBJ1-2, with 7 bases that match TRBD1. Trimming cost V 4 bases and J 8 bases; bases outside gene matches: 13. Germline values: CDR1 LGHDT, CDR2 YNNKEL (reference sequence). The length of the CDR3 is 15 residues. The CDR3 DNA sequence: TGTGCCAGCAGCCGATCTCCAGGACAGGCGAGCGGCTACACCTTC. Translation: CASSRSPGQASGYTF.

The chain couples TRBV9 to TRBJ2-1; the match to TRBD1 covers 9 bases. This CDR3 contains 16 residues. CDR1 is SGDLS, CDR2 YYNGEE, per germline. V lost 0 bases to trimming and J lost 8 bases; unmatched junction nucleotides: 9. The CDR3 is CASSVGGTGHIDEQFF. CDR3 sequence (DNA): TGTGCCAGCAGCGTAGGGGGGACAGGGCATATCGATGAGCAGTTCTTC. Based on the CDR3 plus reference TRBV9 and TRBJ2-1, the full variable domain is DSGVTQTPKHLITATGQRVTLRCSPRSGDLSVYWYQQSLDQGLQFLIQYYNGEERAKGNILERFSAQQFPDLHSELNLSSLELGDSALYFCASSVGGTGHIDEQFFGPGTRLTVL.

This chain joins TRBV29-1 and TRBJ1-1; D gene uncertain. The germline CDR1 and CDR2 sequences are SQVTM and ANQGSEA. The V end was cut by 4 bases, the J end by 1 base, with 7 bases between. The CDR3 is 12 residues long. The CDR3 sequence is CSVGRGNTEAFF. In nucleotides, the CDR3 is TGCAGCGTTGGGCGGGGGAACACTGAAGCTTTCTTT.

The chain joins TRBV30 to TRBJ1-6; D is perhaps TRBD1 (5 bases). The CDR3 is 13 amino acids. Looked up from germline, CDR1 is GTSNPN and CDR2 is SVGIG (reference sequence). V lost 2 bases and J lost 7, with 9 bases in between. CDR3 DNA sequence: TGTGCCTGGAGTCGGGGGGGAAATTCACCCCTCCACTTT. It encodes CAWSRGGNSPLHF.

J is TRBJ2-7 and V is TRBV30, with 7 bases identical to TRBD1. The germline V gene encodes CDR1 GTSNPN and CDR2 SVGIG (reference sequence). V was clipped by 2 bases and J by 3 bases; unmatched bases: 13. This CDR3 is 16 amino acids long. The CDR3 nucleotides read TGTGCCTGGAGTCCTCTTTCCGGGACAGAGAACTACGAGCAGTACTTC. Amino acid sequence: CAWSPLSGTENYEQYF.